This entry lists 6 T cell receptor beta chains sequenced from one sample in a study of cytomegalovirus exposure and HLA in healthy donors. Assay used: immunoSEQ multiplex PCR; TCRdb lists only in-frame clones, some missing. This table holds roughly 150,000 clones, roughly 90% found once. Sequenced material: PBMCs. Source of these receptors: a man aged 18-30 years in good health and CMV-seronegative.

The rearrangement uses TRBV7-9 and TRBJ2-7; 7 bases agree with TRBD1. Germline-derived CDR1 and CDR2 are SEHNR and FQNEAQ (reference sequence). The V gene end was trimmed by 7 bases and the J gene end by 2 bases; junction bases not matched to a gene: 5. CDR3 length: 13 amino acids. The CDR3 here is CASTRDSTYEQYF. The DNA for the CDR3 is TGTGCCAGCACCCGGGACAGTACCTACGAGCAGTACTTC.

This chain connects TRBV23-1 to TRBJ1-1, with D unresolved. TRBV23-1 is an open reading frame whose function is uncertain. V shed 8 bases and J shed 6 bases, with 19 bases lying between them. The CDR3 spans 14 residues. CDR3 residues: CASVAALIPPEAFF. CDR3 sequence (DNA): TGCGCCAGCGTTGCGGCCTTAATACCGCCTGAAGCTTTCTTT.

This sequence joins TRBV2 and TRBJ2-7; a possible D gene is TRBD1 (6 bases). V was clipped by 4 bases and J by 1 base, with 8 bases between them. The germline V gene has CDR1 SNHLY and CDR2 FYNNEI. The CDR3 has 13 residues. CDR3 DNA: TGTGCCAGCAGTGGACAGGTTTCCTACGAGCAGTACTTC. The encoded protein is CASSGQVSYEQYF.

The chain uses TRBV5-1 and TRBJ2-5; 8 nucleotides align to TRBD2. CDR3 length: 13 amino acids. Losses at the gene ends were 3 bases for V and 4 bases for J; bases not matched to a gene: 2. Germline V gene sequence: CDR1 SGHRS, CDR2 YFSETQ. The CDR3 loop reads CASSSGGGETQYF. CDR3 DNA: TGCGCCAGCAGCTCCGGGGGGGGAGAGACCCAGTACTTC.

This clone occurred once. The chain carries TRBV9 and TRBJ2-1, with 7 positions matching TRBD2. This CDR3 has 16 residues. The germline V gene has CDR1 SGDLS and CDR2 YYNGEE. V gave up 1 base and J gave up 5 bases; unmatched junction bases: 9. The DNA for the CDR3 is TGTGCCAGCAGCGTATTCCAACTAGCGACCCACAATGAGCAGTTCTTC. This gives the protein CASSVFQLATHNEQFF.

The chain links TRBV6-1 to TRBJ1-2; the D is unclear. CDR3 length: 12 residues. Trimming left V 7 bases short and J 4 bases short, with 10 bases between. Per the germline V gene, CDR1 is MNHNS and CDR2 is SASEGT. Here the CDR3 reads CASTPGAYGYTF. For the CDR3, the DNA is TGTGCCAGCACTCCGGGTGCCTATGGCTACACCTTC.